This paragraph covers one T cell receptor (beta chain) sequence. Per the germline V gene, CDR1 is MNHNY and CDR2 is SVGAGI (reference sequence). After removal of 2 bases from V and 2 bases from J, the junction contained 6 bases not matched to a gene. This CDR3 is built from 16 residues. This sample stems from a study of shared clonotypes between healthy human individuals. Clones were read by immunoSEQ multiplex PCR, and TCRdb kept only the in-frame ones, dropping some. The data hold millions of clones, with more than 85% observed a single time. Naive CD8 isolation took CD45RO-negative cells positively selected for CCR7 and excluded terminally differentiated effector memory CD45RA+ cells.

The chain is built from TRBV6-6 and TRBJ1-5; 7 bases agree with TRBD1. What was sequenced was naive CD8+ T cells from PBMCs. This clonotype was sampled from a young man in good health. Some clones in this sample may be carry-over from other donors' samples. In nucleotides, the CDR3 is TGTGCCAGCAGTTACCCGACAGGGAAAGGCAATCAGCCCCAGCATTTT. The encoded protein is CASSYPTGKGNQPQHF.